Below are 13 T cell receptor beta chains sequenced from a single sample in a study of regulatory T cells in long-lasting Graves disease. Both iRepertoire HTBI primers and Arm-PCR of CDR3 regions were used to build the TCR beta libraries. TCRdb re-called the multiplex PCR reads through MiXCR, storing one row per CDR3 protein. The sample holds 300,000 to 350,000 distinct CDR3 sequences; around a fifth are singletons and the top ten take 29%. Time point noted: persistent/refractory GD, antithyroid drugs over 5 years with positive TRAb. Scientists built the TCR library using RNA that was extracted from PBMCs. Material: peripheral blood mononuclear cells (PBMCs), obtained when the disease was refractory, from a patient treated with antithyroid drugs. The receptor source for this set is a female donor with Graves disease.

The gene calls are TRBV29-1 and TRBJ2-7, with a tentative D call TRBD2 (7 bases). The germline gives CDR1 SQVTM, CDR2 ANQGSEA. The germline V and J ends were trimmed by 6 bases and 5 bases, with 14 bases remaining between them. This CDR3 comprises 12 residues. CDR3 bases: TGCAGCGTCTGTCCGGGGGGCGACGAGCAGTACTTC. It codes for CSVCPGGDEQYF.

The chain employs TRBV6-5 and TRBJ1-5; 9 nucleotides line up with TRBD1. Trimming cost V 2 bases and J 7 bases; bases outside gene matches: 6. CDR1 is MNHEY, CDR2 SVGAGI, per germline. The CDR3 sequence is 15 residues long. CDR3 protein: CASSYRDRVEQPQHF. CDR3 DNA sequence: TGTGCCAGCAGTTACAGGGACAGGGTAGAGCAGCCCCAGCATTTT.

Many counts were recorded for this clonotype. CDR3 coding DNA: TGTGCCAGCAGCTTAGCCCGGGACGGGGCCTATGGCTACACCTTC. Translation: CASSLARDGAYGYTF. The rearrangement joins TRBV7-9 to TRBJ1-2, with a possible D match to TRBD1 (5 bases). The germline V gene has CDR1 SEHNR and CDR2 FQNEAQ (reference sequence). With 0 bases removed from V and 4 bases from J, the gap between germline ends came to 12 bases. The CDR3 covers 15 residues. Variable domain in full (rest from reference TRBV7-9 and TRBJ1-2): DTGVSQNPRHKITKRGQNVTFRCDPISEHNRLYWYRQTLGQGPEFLTYFQNEAQLEKSRLLSDRFSAERPKGSFSTLEIQRTEQGDSAMYLCASSLARDGAYGYTFGSGTRLTVV.

This clonotype was observed a few times. The V call is TRBV30, the J call TRBJ1-5; D gene ambiguous. This CDR3 spans 12 amino acids. The ends were cut back, 0 bases at V and 7 bases at J, with 7 bases in the middle. Germline V gene lookup returns CDR1 GTSNPN and CDR2 SVGIG (reference sequence). CDR3 nucleotides: TGTGCCTGGAGTGTCGGCGAGCAGCCCCAGCATTTT. Protein product: CAWSVGEQPQHF.

As to this clonotype: At one end, the junction sequence differs from germline, possibly due to a read error. This chain uses TRBV5-4 with TRBJ2-5, with a possible D match to TRBD1 (5 bases). The germline V gene encodes CDR1 SGHNT and CDR2 YYREEE (reference sequence). This CDR3 region has 13 residues. The CDR3 protein is CASRLDTTETQYF. The CDR3 DNA follows: TGTGCCAGCAGATTGGACACTACGGAGACCCAGTACTTC.

This clonotype was picked up a small number of times. The chain employs TRBV9 and TRBJ2-1; D uncertain. With 3 bases removed from V and 7 bases from J, the gap between germline ends came to 11 bases. The CDR3 has 13 amino acids. Germline lookup yields CDR1 SGDLS and CDR2 YYNGEE. CDR3 sequence: CASSGGGVNEQFF. The CDR3 DNA sequence: TGTGCCAGCAGCGGGGGTGGGGTGAATGAGCAGTTCTTC.

The chain joins TRBV29-1 to TRBJ2-3; 8 bases are a match to TRBD2. Germline V lookup: CDR1 SQVTM, CDR2 ANQGSEA. CDR3 length: 14 residues. With 6 bases clipped from V and 0 bases from J, the junction kept 5 bases outside the gene matches. The DNA of the CDR3 is TGCAGCGTAGACCAGCGGGAGAGCACAGATACGCAGTATTTT. Protein: CSVDQRESTDTQYF.

This chain connects TRBV20-1 to TRBJ1-2; a weak D match, TRBD1 (5 bases). V was trimmed by 6 bases and J by 3 bases, leaving 20 bases between them. CDR1 and CDR2 (germline): DFQATT, SNEGSKA (reference sequence). This CDR3 region has 15 residues. CDR3 region: CSALRSGGADYGYTF. In DNA, the CDR3 is TGCAGTGCCCTCAGGTCAGGTGGGGCTGACTATGGCTACACCTTC.

V usage is TRBV3-1 and J usage is TRBJ2-2; no clear D. The CDR3 is 12 amino acids. Germline assignment: CDR1 LGHDT and CDR2 YNNKEL (reference sequence). V lost 6 bases, J lost 8 bases, and 10 bases lay in between. CDR3 sequence reads: CASRPPFGELFF. The CDR3 DNA is TGTGCCAGCAGGCCACCTTTTGGGGAGCTGTTTTTT.

There are a few counts of this clonotype. The chain links TRBV20-1 to TRBJ2-7; 9 bases map to TRBD1. The V segment lost 5 bases and the J segment 6 bases; nucleotides outside the gene matches: 20. CDR3 length: 17 amino acids. Germline V lookup: CDR1 DFQATT, CDR2 SNEGSKA (reference sequence). CDR3 coding DNA: TGCAGTGCTTTACCTCCCCTGACGGGACAGGGTACCTTCGAGCAGTACTTC. Its protein product is CSALPPLTGQGTFEQYF.

This clonotype was detected many times. This chain joins TRBV6-1 and TRBJ1-1; D remains ambiguous. The CDR3 is 13 amino acids. Germline CDR1 reads MNHNS; CDR2 reads SASEGT. Trimming took 11 bases from V and 1 from J, leaving 14 bases between them. As DNA, the CDR3 is TGTGCCGGCCGCCGGGCCCAGAACACTGAAGCTTTCTTT. Amino acids: CAGRRAQNTEAFF.

This clonotype was found a few times. The V gene is TRBV12-3 or TRBV12-4, the J gene TRBJ2-4; 9 bases agree with TRBD2. V was clipped by 4 bases and J by 9 bases; unmatched bases: 10. The CDR3 length is 15 residues. The CDR3 here is CASSSLGRGGSIQYF. CDR3 DNA sequence: TGTGCCAGCAGTTCCCTAGGGCGGGGGGGGAGCATTCAGTACTTC.

At least ten counts were recorded for this clonotype. The V gene is TRBV2, the J gene TRBJ1-2; TRBD1 might be the D (6 bases). The CDR3 extends over 19 amino acids. Trimming shortened V by 6 bases and J by 3 bases, and 29 bases separated the two germline ends. The germline CDR1 and CDR2 sequences are SNHLY and FYNNEI. The CDR3 DNA follows: TGTGCCAGCAGGGAATCCGGTCACCCCGGACAGCTGGGTCACTATGGCTACACCTTC. Protein product: CASRESGHPGQLGHYGYTF.